Below are 24 T cell receptor beta chains sequenced from a single sample in a study of cytomegalovirus exposure and HLA in healthy donors. Sequencing was performed with immunoSEQ multiplex PCR; in TCRdb, only in-frame clones are kept and a portion is missing. The sample includes 65,000 to 100,000 clones, roughly 93% of them seen just once. Sequenced: PBMCs. All receptors derive from a young woman in good health and CMV-seronegative.

V gene TRBV6-1 combines with J gene TRBJ2-3, with D hard to call. CDR1 is MNHNS and CDR2 is SASEGT in the germline V gene. The CDR3 extends over 15 amino acids. The V end was cut by 4 bases, the J end by 2 bases, with 13 bases between. CDR3 sequence: CASSALRIDTDTQYF. The CDR3, as DNA: TGTGCCAGCAGTGCGCTCAGGATAGACACAGATACGCAGTATTTT.

The rearrangement uses TRBV5-8 and TRBJ2-3, with 10 bases matching TRBD1. The V segment lost 4 bases and the J segment 0 bases; nucleotides outside the gene matches: 8. The CDR3 spans 17 residues. Germline assignment: CDR1 SGHTS and CDR2 YDEGEE. For the CDR3, the DNA is TGTGCCAGCAGCCTTGGACAGGGGGATTCTAGCACAGATACGCAGTATTTT. Its protein product is CASSLGQGDSSTDTQYF.

V is TRBV19 and J is TRBJ1-1, with 7 positions matching TRBD1. Germline values: CDR1 LNHDA, CDR2 SQIVND (reference sequence). CDR3 length: 14 amino acids. Trimming at V came to 0 bases and at J to 7 bases, leaving 5 bases not matched to a gene. The CDR3 is CASSIDRGGGEAFF. The CDR3 DNA sequence: TGTGCCAGTAGTATAGATAGAGGGGGCGGTGAAGCTTTCTTT.

The V call is TRBV6-5, the J call TRBJ2-5, with D tentatively TRBD1 (6 bases). The CDR3 consists of 15 residues. Looked up from germline, CDR1 is MNHEY and CDR2 is SVGAGI. Deletions cut 6 bases from V and 1 base from J, with 15 bases between. CDR3 residues: CASRTTGSVQETQYF. In DNA, the CDR3 is TGTGCCAGCAGAACAACAGGGAGTGTCCAAGAGACCCAGTACTTC.

The V call is TRBV7-2, the J call TRBJ2-3; the match to TRBD2 covers 13 bases. The CDR3 contains 17 residues. Germline assignment: CDR1 SGHTA and CDR2 FQGNSA. V shed 7 bases and J 1 base; nucleotides not matched to a gene: 8. CDR3 region: CASTPRTSGGRTDTQYF. DNA for the CDR3: TGTGCCAGCACCCCCCGGACTAGCGGGGGCCGCACAGATACGCAGTATTTT. The full variable domain, in which reference TRBV7-2 and TRBJ2-3 provide the parts outside the CDR3, is GAGVSQSPSNKVTEKGKDVELRCDPISGHTALYWYRQSLGQGLEFLIYFQGNSAPDKSGLPSDRFSAERTGGSVSTLTIQRTQQEDSAVYLCASTPRTSGGRTDTQYFGPGTRLTVL.

The rearrangement links TRBV9 to TRBJ2-6; 10 bases align to TRBD1. Germline V CDR1 and CDR2: SGDLS, YYNGEE. V lost 5 bases to trimming and J lost 4 bases; unmatched junction nucleotides: 3. The CDR3 has 15 amino acids. This CDR3 reads CASRDRGIGANVLTF. The CDR3 coding sequence is TGTGCCAGCAGGGACAGGGGGATCGGGGCCAACGTCCTGACTTTC.

Only a few counts were recorded for this clone. J is TRBJ2-1 and V is TRBV5-4; 10 positions agree with TRBD2. There are 15 residues in the CDR3. V was clipped by 2 bases and J by 6 bases; unmatched bases: 5. Germline CDR1 SGHNT, CDR2 YYREEE (reference sequence). The CDR3 loop reads CASSFSGGTGNEQFF. The CDR3 DNA reads TGTGCCAGCAGCTTTAGCGGGGGGACGGGCAATGAGCAGTTCTTC.

The gene calls are TRBV5-1 and TRBJ1-3; D is ambiguous. The CDR3 runs to 14 residues. Looked up from germline, CDR1 is SGHRS and CDR2 is YFSETQ. V shed 0 bases and J shed 4 bases, with 8 bases lying between them. The CDR3 sequence: CASSLASLGNTIYF. The CDR3 DNA is TGCGCCAGCAGCTTGGCCTCACTCGGAAACACCATATATTTT.

The J gene is TRBJ1-1, the V gene TRBV4-1; TRBD1 matches 7 bases. Germline V lookup: CDR1 MGHRA, CDR2 YSYEKL. V dropped 7 bases and J dropped 7; count of bases not matched to a gene: 18. The CDR3 has 16 amino acids. The CDR3 DNA follows: TGCGCCAGCACATCCCATAACCTCGGGACAGACTTTGAAGCTTTCTTT. Amino acids: CASTSHNLGTDFEAFF.

The rearrangement links TRBV5-4 to TRBJ1-6; no definite D call. Trimming stripped 0 bases from V and 0 bases from J, with 10 bases between. CDR1 is SGHNT, CDR2 YYREEE, per germline (reference sequence). The CDR3 covers 17 residues. The CDR3 nucleotides read TGTGCCAGCAGCTTGGATGGCGGAACCTCCTATAATTCACCCCTCCACTTT. Translating gives CASSLDGGTSYNSPLHF.

The rearrangement uses TRBV21-1 and TRBJ1-2; no check of the table's D call, TRBD1, against the DNA was made. TRBV21-1 is deemed a pseudogene. The CDR3 sequence is 17 residues long. The CDR3 sequence is CASSPTLRGDRGYGYTF. CDR3 DNA sequence: TGTGCCAGCAGCCCAACCCTCCGGGGGGACAGGGGCTATGGCTACACCTTC.

This rearrangement joins TRBV5-1 to TRBJ2-3; TRBD1 matches 7 bases. The CDR3 covers 19 residues. Trimming took 0 bases from V and 1 from J; bases not matched to a gene: 14. Germline V lookup: CDR1 SGHRS, CDR2 YFSETQ. The CDR3 bases are TGCGCCAGCAGCTTGGGACAGGGAAGGACGCAGGGGGGCACAGATACGCAGTATTTT. It encodes CASSLGQGRTQGGTDTQYF.

The gene calls are TRBV27 and TRBJ2-1; possible D gene TRBD2, 6 bases. The CDR3 is 19 residues long. Trimming stripped 8 bases from V and 0 bases from J, with 26 bases between. Per germline, CDR1 MNHEY and CDR2 SMNVEV (reference sequence). For the CDR3, the DNA is TGTGCCAGCGGTCTTTCGACTAGAGTGTCGAGGGCCTCCTACAATGAGCAGTTCTTC. Amino acid sequence: CASGLSTRVSRASYNEQFF.

The chain combines TRBV2 with TRBJ2-6; D might be TRBD2 (5 bases). The CDR3 runs 14 residues. Deletions cut 7 bases from V and 0 bases from J, with 7 bases between. Per the germline V gene, CDR1 is SNHLY and CDR2 is FYNNEI. The CDR3 sequence: CASTGYSGANVLTF. CDR3 nucleotide sequence: TGTGCCAGCACGGGGTACTCTGGGGCCAACGTCCTGACTTTC.

This clone came up once. This chain links TRBV2 with TRBJ1-5, with 7 bases that match TRBD1. CDR3 length: 15 residues. J gave up 4 bases and V 8 bases, and 11 bases lay outside the gene matches. CDR1 SNHLY and CDR2 FYNNEI come from the germline V gene. The CDR3 here is CASGSGTAPNQPQHF. CDR3 coding DNA: TGTGCCAGCGGATCCGGGACAGCGCCAAATCAGCCCCAGCATTTT.

The chain links TRBV18 to TRBJ2-3; D perhaps matches TRBD2 (5 bases). The CDR3 sequence is 17 residues long. The germline V gene encodes CDR1 KGHSH and CDR2 LQKENI. With 4 bases removed from V and 8 bases from J, the gap between germline ends came to 25 bases. The CDR3 loop reads CASSLPRGRTGIGTQYF. The CDR3 coding sequence is TGTGCCAGCTCACTTCCTAGAGGACGGACGGGAATCGGTACGCAGTATTTT.

V and J are TRBV6-6 and TRBJ1-4; D is unclear. Trimming removed 4 bases from V and 4 bases from J, with 10 bases in between. Germline assignment: CDR1 MNHNY and CDR2 SVGAGI (reference sequence). The CDR3 spans 14 residues. CDR3 residues: CASSFSAVNEKLFF. CDR3 sequence (DNA): TGTGCCAGCAGTTTCTCGGCGGTTAATGAAAAACTGTTTTTT.

The genes are TRBV6-1 and TRBJ2-7, with D possibly TRBD2 on 5 matching bases. This CDR3 has 16 amino acids. Trimming took 0 bases from V and 0 from J, leaving 12 bases between them. Germline CDR1 and CDR2: MNHNS and SASEGT. The CDR3 coding sequence is TGTGCCAGCAGTGAAGCAGTTCTGGGAGTCTCCTACGAGCAGTACTTC. Encoded protein: CASSEAVLGVSYEQYF.

V usage is TRBV28 and J usage is TRBJ2-3, with D possibly being TRBD2 (6 bases). V dropped 5 bases and J dropped 4 bases, with 16 bases sitting between them. This CDR3 region has 15 residues. Germline assignment: CDR1 MDHEN and CDR2 SYDVKM. The CDR3 sequence: CASSLEGLLADTQYF. DNA of the CDR3: TGTGCCAGCAGTCTAGAGGGACTCCTTGCAGATACGCAGTATTTT.

The chain uses TRBV28 and TRBJ2-2, with a possible D match to TRBD1 (5 bases). Germline-derived CDR1 and CDR2 are MDHEN and SYDVKM. The length of the CDR3 is 12 residues. Trimming removed 7 bases from V and 6 bases from J, with 9 bases in between. The CDR3 reads CASNQGPGELFF. CDR3 DNA: TGTGCCAGCAACCAGGGTCCCGGGGAGCTGTTTTTT.

The chain couples TRBV7-2 to TRBJ1-1; D not certain. The CDR3 is made up of 12 amino acids. V was trimmed by 1 base and J by 7 bases, leaving 7 bases between them. CDR1 and CDR2 from the germline V gene are SGHTA and FQGNSA. The CDR3 here is CASSLGRVEAFF. The CDR3 nucleotides read TGTGCCAGCAGCTTAGGGAGGGTTGAAGCTTTCTTT.

V and J are TRBV28 and TRBJ2-7; 7 bases map to TRBD1. The CDR3 is made up of 14 amino acids. J lost 3 bases, V lost 2 bases, and 4 bases had no gene match. Germline CDR1 and CDR2: MDHEN and SYDVKM. In nucleotides, the CDR3 is TGTGCCAGCAGTTTAGGAGACAGGGACTACGAGCAGTACTTC. Translated, it gives CASSLGDRDYEQYF.

This clone has a single count. The CDR3: CASSDSRGTEAFF. The CDR3 DNA sequence: TGTGCCAGCAGTGATTCACGGGGCACTGAAGCTTTCTTT. The genes are TRBV2 and TRBJ1-1; D remains ambiguous. From germline, CDR1 is SNHLY and CDR2 FYNNEI. V dropped 3 bases and J dropped 4 bases, with 9 bases sitting between them. CDR3 size: 13 residues.

The CDR3 reads CASKKTSGPYEQYF. The CDR3 nucleotides are TGCGCCAGCAAGAAAACTAGCGGACCCTACGAGCAGTACTTC. The chain links TRBV5-1 to TRBJ2-7; 8 bases fit TRBD2. V lost 6 bases to trimming and J lost 2 bases; unmatched junction nucleotides: 7. The germline V gene has CDR1 SGHRS and CDR2 YFSETQ. This CDR3 comprises 14 residues. The entire variable domain, with the rest obtained from reference TRBV5-1 and TRBJ2-7, is as follows: KAGVTQTPRYLIKTRGQQVTLSCSPISGHRSVSWYQQTPGQGLQFLFEYFSETQRNKGNFPGRFSGRQFSNSRSEMNVSTLELGDSALYLCASKKTSGPYEQYFGPGTRLTVT.